These 9 T cell receptor beta chains were sequenced from one sample in a study of cytomegalovirus exposure and HLA in healthy donors (dated by TCRdb to 2017 to 2019). The library relied on the immunoSEQ multiplex PCR assay. The multiplex PCR relied on a mix of 60 forward primers for TCR Vbeta segments and 13 reverse primers for TCR Jbeta segments. In TCRdb, the immuneACCESS table is reduced to in-frame sequences with V and J assigned. These tables do not hold every clone; where another copy was compared, an unresolved V gene accounts for under half, and the others remain unexplained. This sample is represented by around 150,000 clones; 55% to 80% of them were singletons. The ten largest clones add up to 3.5% to 5.5% of the sample. Sequenced input: PBMCs. Receptors originate from a young woman in good health and CMV-seropositive.

The rearrangement uses TRBV30 and TRBJ1-2; 9 bases are a match to TRBD1. V was pared by 2 bases and J by 6 bases, with 4 bases of the junction left unmatched. Germline CDR1 and CDR2: GTSNPN and SVGIG (reference sequence). The CDR3 spans 13 residues. Written as DNA, the CDR3 is TGTGCCTGGAGTATGGGGACAGGGAATGGCTACACCTTC. This codes for CAWSMGTGNGYTF.

The sample holds a few counts of this clone. V gene TRBV4-1 combines with J gene TRBJ2-5, with a weak D call TRBD2 (5 bases). V lost 2 bases and J 0 bases, leaving 13 bases between the germline ends. Germline V gives CDR1 MGHRA, CDR2 YSYEKL. This CDR3 has 16 residues. The CDR3 reads CASSQPPSGNQETQYF. The CDR3 DNA follows: TGCGCCAGCAGCCAACCCCCGTCCGGGAACCAAGAGACCCAGTACTTC.

The rearrangement uses TRBV4-1 and TRBJ1-4; 7 nucleotides match TRBD1. After removal of 4 bases from V and 5 bases from J, the junction contained 19 bases not matched to a gene. The CDR3 consists of 19 residues. The germline V gene has CDR1 MGHRA and CDR2 YSYEKL. CDR3 in amino acids: CASSLARQGQNVQNEKLFF. For the CDR3, the DNA is TGCGCCAGCAGCCTCGCCCGACAGGGACAAAACGTTCAGAATGAAAAACTGTTTTTT.

The V and J genes are TRBV5-1 and TRBJ1-3; D not resolved. CDR1 SGHRS and CDR2 YFSETQ come from the germline V gene. The CDR3 covers 16 residues. V was trimmed by 0 bases and J by 1 base, leaving 11 bases between them. CDR3 protein: CASSLGQTISGNTIYF. CDR3 nucleotide sequence: TGCGCCAGCAGCTTGGGCCAGACTATTTCTGGAAACACCATATATTTT.

This clone turned up a few times. The rearrangement uses TRBV4-1 and TRBJ2-7; 12 bases match TRBD2. Germline V lookup: CDR1 MGHRA, CDR2 YSYEKL. The CDR3 spans 15 residues. V shed 6 bases, J shed 5 bases, and the junction held 8 bases outside the gene matches. Written as DNA, the CDR3 is TGCGCCAGCAGTCTAGCGGGAGGGCCGGGAAACGAGCAGTACTTC. Residues: CASSLAGGPGNEQYF.

The CDR3 protein is CSVAGDIYEQYF. For the CDR3, the DNA is TGCAGCGTTGCAGGCGATATCTACGAGCAGTACTTC. This chain links TRBV29-1 with TRBJ2-5, with no clear D. The DNA end lines up better with TRBJ2-7; the J call may be wrong. This CDR3 is 12 amino acids long. The germline V gene encodes CDR1 SQVTM and CDR2 ANQGSEA.

This clone was recorded a few times. The rearrangement joins TRBV9 to TRBJ1-2, with D possibly matching TRBD1 (6 bases). There are 16 residues in the CDR3. V gave up 3 bases and J gave up 0 bases, with 15 bases separating them. The V gene's germline CDR1 is SGDLS and CDR2 YYNGEE. CDR3 sequence: CASSAFTGITNYGYTF. CDR3 nucleotide sequence: TGTGCCAGCAGCGCCTTCACAGGGATAACTAACTATGGCTACACCTTC.

The gene calls are TRBV7-2 and TRBJ2-5, with TRBD2 matching over 7 bases. Trimming at V came to 2 bases and at J to 4 bases, leaving 4 bases not matched to a gene. There are 14 residues in the CDR3. Germline V gives CDR1 SGHTA, CDR2 FQGNSA. In DNA, the CDR3 is TGTGCCAGCAGCTTAATGGGGGGGGGAGAGACCCAGTACTTC. Amino acids: CASSLMGGGETQYF.

This clone was detected a few times. The V gene is TRBV9, the J gene TRBJ2-1, with 11 bases fitting TRBD2. This CDR3 is built from 17 residues. CDR1 is SGDLS, CDR2 YYNGEE, per germline. The ends lost 3 bases at V and 2 bases at J; junction bases unmatched: 7. The CDR3 reads CASSALAGDSPYNEQFF. CDR3 DNA: TGTGCCAGCAGCGCACTAGCGGGAGACTCCCCCTACAATGAGCAGTTCTTC.